The count of the clone carrying this T cell receptor (beta chain) is one. Random-hexamer reverse transcription was applied to roughly 0.45 to 1 ug RNA. TCRdb redid the calling of the immunoSEQ multiplex PCR reads with MiXCR, one entry per CDR3 protein. The sample holds more than 85,000 distinct CDR3 sequences; less than 97% are singletons and the top ten take under 0.1%. The source of the sample is a study of CD8 T cells in Susac syndrome. High-throughput TCR beta sequencing covered peripheral CD8+ and CD4+ T cells. As controls, healthy donors matched for age and sex were used. The CDR3 is made up of 15 amino acids. Looked up from germline, CDR1 is DFQATT and CDR2 is SNEGSKA (reference sequence). Germline trimming cut 6 bases from V and 12 bases from J; bases unmatched to any gene: 14.

The V gene is TRBV20-1, the J gene TRBJ2-1; 13 bases are a match to TRBD2. Sequenced: CD4+ T cells from PBMCs. The receptor was isolated from a human donor in good health. The CDR3 loop reads CSAPFTSGRGLGQFF. DNA for the CDR3: TGCAGTGCCCCCTTTACTAGCGGGAGGGGACTAGGGCAGTTCTTC.